This T cell receptor beta chain came from a study of OX40 agonist ivuxolimab in advanced cancers. The CDR3 totals 14 residues. V was trimmed by 2 bases and J by 5 bases, leaving 9 bases between them. CDR1 MNHEY and CDR2 SVGAGI come from the germline V gene. Assay: immunoSEQ multiplex PCR; the TCRdb copy retains only in-frame clones and omits some. Of tens of thousands of clones listed, approximately 83% are singletons. The receptor comes from an adult with an advanced solid tumor such as melanoma, head and neck, liver or kidney cancer. This material consisted of CD4+ or CD8+ T cells sorted from blood, taken in a trial of the OX40 agonist ivuxolimab. The V gene is TRBV6-5, the J gene TRBJ2-2; D may be TRBD1 (6 bases). DNA for the CDR3: TGTGCCAGCAGTTACACAGGGAAGACCGGGGAGCTGTTTTTT. It translates to CASSYTGKTGELFF.